Presented here are 24 T cell receptor beta chains from one specimen sequenced in a study of shared clonotypes between healthy human individuals. Assay used: immunoSEQ multiplex PCR; TCRdb lists only in-frame clones, some missing. The sample yields over 850,000 clones, around 78% seen once. The specimen sequenced was memory CD4+ T cells from PBMCs. Described subset: CD45RA-negative fraction. These TCRs come from a young man in good health. Some clones in this sample may be carry-over from other donors' samples.

This clone has a single count. This chain links TRBV5-1 with TRBJ2-7, with D unresolved. There are 14 residues in the CDR3. Deletions cut 7 bases from V and 3 bases from J, with 17 bases between. Germline loops: CDR1 SGHRS, CDR2 YFSETQ. In DNA form, the CDR3 reads TGCGCCAGCGGCCCGGACGGTATGATCTACGAGCAGTACTTC. Its protein product is CASGPDGMIYEQYF.

This clone was observed a handful of times. The chain links TRBV15 to TRBJ1-5; D is unclear. With 3 bases removed from V and 7 bases from J, the gap between germline ends came to 7 bases. The CDR3 totals 12 residues. Looked up from germline, CDR1 is LNHNV and CDR2 is YYDKDF (reference sequence). CDR3 sequence: CATSSGVQPQHF. DNA of the CDR3: TGTGCCACCAGCAGCGGGGTCCAGCCCCAGCATTTT. Full variable domain (rest looked up from reference TRBV15 and TRBJ1-5): DAMVIQNPRYQVTQFGKPVTLSCSQTLNHNVMYWYQQKSSQAPKLLFHYYDKDFNNEADTPDNFQSRRPNTSFCFLDIRSPGLGDTAMYLCATSSGVQPQHFGDGTRLSIL.

This clone was seen many times. Different DNA sequences within this sample yield the same CDR3. The gene calls are TRBV28 and TRBJ1-1; possible D gene TRBD1, 6 bases. This CDR3 has 14 amino acids. The ends were cut back, 2 bases at V and 0 bases at J, with 7 bases in the middle. Germline CDR1 MDHEN, CDR2 SYDVKM. CDR3 nucleotides: TGTGCCAGCAGTTTAGACAGGATGAACACTGAAGCTTTCTTT. Encoded protein: CASSLDRMNTEAFF. Full variable domain (outside the CDR3, taken from reference TRBV28 and TRBJ1-1): DVKVTQSSRYLVKRTGEKVFLECVQDMDHENMFWYRQDPGLGLRLIYFSYDVKMKEKGDIPEGYSVSREKKERFSLILESASTNQTSMYLCASSLDRMNTEAFFGQGTRLTVV.

The chain couples TRBV7-2 to TRBJ2-7; D perhaps matches TRBD1 (5 bases). The germline gives CDR1 SGHTA, CDR2 FQGNSA. The CDR3 runs to 15 residues. The V and J ends lost 1 base and 3 bases respectively, with 13 bases between them. CDR3 sequence reads: CASSLVRAGNYEQYF. The CDR3 DNA reads as TGTGCCAGCAGCTTAGTCCGGGCAGGGAACTACGAGCAGTACTTC.

The chain carries TRBV7-9 and TRBJ1-2; 8 nucleotides agree with TRBD1. This CDR3 contains 15 residues. V lost 3 bases, J lost 7 bases, and 10 bases stayed unmatched. CDR1 is SEHNR and CDR2 is FQNEAQ in the germline V gene (reference sequence). CDR3 region: CASSLRTGYPGGYTF. CDR3 sequence (DNA): TGTGCCAGCAGCTTGCGGACAGGGTATCCTGGTGGCTACACCTTC.

The genes are TRBV10-3 and TRBJ2-3; maybe TRBD2 (5 bases). CDR1 is ENHRY, CDR2 SYGVKD, per germline. The CDR3 spans 14 residues. V lost 2 bases, J lost 7 bases, and 13 bases lay in between. CDR3 DNA: TGTGCCATCAGTGAGGCCCTAGCCCATTATACGCAGTATTTT. The encoded protein is CAISEALAHYTQYF.

J is TRBJ1-5 and V is TRBV6-1, with D possibly being TRBD1 (5 bases). Per germline, CDR1 MNHNS and CDR2 SASEGT. The CDR3 covers 13 residues. V lost 8 bases and J 1 base, leaving 9 bases between the germline ends. The CDR3 bases are TGTGCCAGCGGGGCCTACAGCAATCAGCCCCAGCATTTT. Amino acid sequence: CASGAYSNQPQHF.

The V call is TRBV18, the J call TRBJ2-1, with 10 bases that match TRBD2. The CDR3 sequence is 15 residues long. Germline V lookup: CDR1 KGHSH, CDR2 LQKENI. V dropped 4 bases and J dropped 9; count of bases not matched to a gene: 9. CDR3 residues: CASSLLAGEIGEQFF. The DNA for the CDR3 is TGTGCCAGCTCACTTCTAGCGGGAGAGATAGGTGAGCAGTTCTTC.

The J gene is TRBJ1-1, the V gene TRBV3-1 (or the pseudogene TRBV3-2), with 7 nucleotides matching TRBD1. The CDR3 is 9 amino acids. V lost 5 bases and J lost 13; bases outside the gene matches: 1. From germline, CDR1 is LGHDT and CDR2 YNNKEL (reference sequence). DNA for the CDR3: TGTGCCAGCAGCTACAGGGGTTTCTTT. Translated: CASSYRGFF.

This clone was seen only a few times. Additional DNA sequences in this sample encode the identical CDR3. The rearrangement links TRBV5-1 to TRBJ2-6; D is unresolved. V was clipped by 1 base and J by 0 bases, with 2 bases between them. The germline CDR1 and CDR2 sequences are SGHRS and YFSETQ. The CDR3 runs 14 residues. This CDR3 is CASSLSSGANVLTF. CDR3 nucleotides: TGCGCCAGCAGCTTGAGCTCTGGGGCCAACGTCCTGACTTTC.

To note about this clone: The sample holds other DNA sequences that translate to the same CDR3. V usage is TRBV5-1 and J usage is TRBJ2-3; TRBD2 matches at 8 bases. CDR1 is SGHRS and CDR2 is YFSETQ in the germline V gene. The CDR3 spans 15 residues. V gave up 2 bases and J gave up 3 bases; unmatched junction bases: 5. In DNA, the CDR3 is TGCGCCAGCAGCTTTAGTAGCGGGGATACAGATACGCAGTATTTT. Translated, it gives CASSFSSGDTDTQYF. The variable domain in full, with the rest retrieved from reference TRBV5-1 and TRBJ2-3, is KAGVTQTPRYLIKTRGQQVTLSCSPISGHRSVSWYQQTPGQGLQFLFEYFSETQRNKGNFPGRFSGRQFSNSRSEMNVSTLELGDSALYLCASSFSSGDTDTQYFGPGTRLTVL.

The chain uses TRBV7-2 and TRBJ1-1, with D possibly matching TRBD1 (6 bases). V was shortened by 5 bases and J by 3 bases, with 13 bases between the two germline ends. This CDR3 has 14 amino acids. The germline CDR1 and CDR2 sequences are SGHTA and FQGNSA. The CDR3 nucleotides read TGTGCCAGCAGCATGCACTCAGGGGACACTGAAGCTTTCTTT. Translating gives CASSMHSGDTEAFF.

Comments on this clone: One base separates it from a far larger clone, so it is likely a read error. Here the CDR3 reads CASSPARGGNTEAFF. As DNA, the CDR3 is TGCGCCAGCAGCCCGGCGCGGGGGGGTAACACTGAAGCTTTCTTT. The rearrangement links TRBV5-1 to TRBJ1-1; possibly TRBD1 for D (5 bases). Trimming removed 4 bases at V and 2 bases at J, with 15 bases between. The CDR3 is 15 residues long. Germline loops: CDR1 SGHRS, CDR2 YFSETQ.

At least ten counts were recorded for this clone. The sample contains more than one DNA sequence encoding this CDR3. The V call is TRBV7-9, the J call TRBJ2-3; 13 positions match TRBD2. Trimming removed 4 bases from V and 2 bases from J; junction bases left unmatched: 3. Germline V gene sequence: CDR1 SEHNR, CDR2 FQNEAQ (reference sequence). The CDR3 totals 16 residues. In DNA, the CDR3 is TGTGCCAGCAGCTCGACTAGCGGGAGGCCCACAGATACGCAGTATTTT. It specifies CASSSTSGRPTDTQYF.

The sample holds a few counts of this clone. The chain uses TRBV18 and TRBJ2-5; D remains ambiguous. The CDR3 is made up of 10 amino acids. Germline V gene sequence: CDR1 KGHSH, CDR2 LQKENI. Trimming stripped 6 bases from V and 4 bases from J, with 3 bases between. The CDR3 DNA reads TGTGCCAGCTCCCTAGAGACCCAGTACTTC. It encodes CASSLETQYF.

The V call is TRBV28, the J call TRBJ2-1; perhaps TRBD2 as D (5 bases). This CDR3 region has 13 residues. Deletions cut 8 bases from V and 7 bases from J, with 15 bases between. Germline-derived CDR1 and CDR2 are MDHEN and SYDVKM. The CDR3, as DNA: TGTGCCAGCTTCCCGGATCGGAGGAATGAGCAGTTCTTC. Translated: CASFPDRRNEQFF. The full variable domain, its missing parts supplied by reference TRBV28 and TRBJ2-1, is DVKVTQSSRYLVKRTGEKVFLECVQDMDHENMFWYRQDPGLGLRLIYFSYDVKMKEKGDIPEGYSVSREKKERFSLILESASTNQTSMYLCASFPDRRNEQFFGPGTRLTVL.

The CDR3 is CASSMDRDGTEAFF. The CDR3 nucleotides read TGTGCCAGTAGTATGGACAGGGATGGCACTGAAGCTTTCTTT. The rearrangement uses TRBV19 and TRBJ1-1, with TRBD1 identical over 8 bases. V lost 3 bases and J lost 4; bases outside the gene matches: 4. Germline loops: CDR1 LNHDA, CDR2 SQIVND (reference sequence). CDR3 length: 14 amino acids.

The J gene is TRBJ2-7, the V gene TRBV20-1, with a possible D match to TRBD2 (6 bases). Germline CDR1 is DFQATT and CDR2 is SNEGSKA (reference sequence). Trimming took off 3 bases at V and 7 bases at J, with 10 bases between the two ends. This CDR3 spans 11 amino acids. The CDR3 DNA is TGCAGTGCTAGTTTAGCGGTTGAGCAGTACTTC. This codes for CSASLAVEQYF.

This clone was counted ten times or more. Other nucleotide sequences in the sample specify the same CDR3. This rearrangement joins TRBV14 to TRBJ1-2; TRBD1 matches at 7 bases. The CDR3 loop spans 12 amino acids. CDR1 and CDR2 (germline): SGHDN, FVKESK. V was clipped by 4 bases and J by 4 bases; unmatched bases: 0. CDR3 sequence: CASSRQGYGYTF. CDR3 nucleotides: TGTGCCAGCAGCCGACAGGGCTATGGCTACACCTTC.

This clone showed up just once. The V call is TRBV11-2, the J call TRBJ1-3; D uncertain. Trimming took 7 bases from V and 8 from J, leaving 12 bases between them. Germline V gene data show CDR1 as SGHAT and CDR2 as FQNNGV. The CDR3 is 12 amino acids. CDR3 region: CASTLYGDTIYF. The CDR3 DNA is TGTGCCAGCACTCTCTATGGGGACACCATATATTTT.

V and J are TRBV5-6 and TRBJ2-1; TRBD1 matches 9 bases. The CDR3 is made up of 16 amino acids. CDR1 SGHDT and CDR2 YYEEEE come from the germline V gene. V lost 4 bases to trimming and J lost 7 bases; unmatched junction nucleotides: 12. DNA for the CDR3: TGTGCCAGCAGCGCGGGACAGGGACCACGGCTAAATGAGCAGTTCTTC. It is translated as CASSAGQGPRLNEQFF.

This sequence joins TRBV29-1 and TRBJ1-1; 8 bases map to TRBD1. Germline V gene lookup returns CDR1 SQVTM and CDR2 ANQGSEA. With V trimmed by 5 bases and J by 6 bases, 11 bases remained unmatched. The CDR3 loop spans 14 amino acids. CDR3 protein: CSVQRPGQVAEAFF. CDR3 sequence (DNA): TGCAGCGTTCAAAGACCGGGACAGGTTGCTGAAGCTTTCTTT.

This chain uses TRBV7-3 with TRBJ1-1, with D possibly TRBD1 on 5 matching bases. Trimming removed 2 bases at V and 1 base at J, with 8 bases between. The germline V gene has CDR1 SGHTA and CDR2 FQGTGA. CDR3 length equals 14 residues. The CDR3 DNA reads TGTGCCAGCAGCTTACTTGGGGGGAACACTGAAGCTTTCTTT. It translates to CASSLLGGNTEAFF. The full variable domain, its missing parts supplied by reference TRBV7-3 and TRBJ1-1, is GAGVSQTPSNKVTEKGKYVELRCDPISGHTALYWYRQSLGQGPEFLIYFQGTGAADDSGLPNDRFFAVRPEGSVSTLKIQRTERGDSAVYLCASSLLGGNTEAFFGQGTRLTVV.

The chain links TRBV5-1 to TRBJ2-1; weak D call: TRBD2 (6 bases). V lost 3 bases and J 10 bases, leaving 14 bases between the germline ends. CDR1 is SGHRS and CDR2 is YFSETQ in the germline V gene. The CDR3 loop spans 13 amino acids. This CDR3 is CASSWDSIGEQFF. The CDR3 DNA reads TGCGCCAGCAGCTGGGACTCCATCGGAGAGCAGTTCTTC.